A selection of T cell receptor beta chains follows, all from one sample in a study of CD8 T cells in ankylosing spondylitis. TCRdb used MiXCR to reprocess the 5' RACE reads, holding one entry per CDR3 protein. The sample comprises approximately 340,000 distinct CDR3 sequences, approximately 15% of which are singletons, and around 0.99% rests with the top ten. The sequencing sample was made of blood, either unsorted or a sorted T cell fraction (not recorded which). Receptors originate from a male donor with ankylosing spondylitis or in good health (not recorded which). Both conserved end residues are part of each CDR3. A D gene is named only where the DNA matches it firmly. Not every row has a clone size; where given, it reads once, few, many or a size class.

size	length	D	J	V	CDR3	DNA
few	14	-	TRBJ1-1	TRBV4-1	CASSQDVLNTEAFF	TGCGCCAGCAGCCAAGACGTTTTGAACACTGAAGCTTTCTTT
few	13	-	TRBJ1-2	TRBV2	CASSDLRSYGYTF	TGTGCCAGCAGTGATTTGAGATCCTATGGCTACACCTTC
-	14	-	TRBJ2-7	TRBV4-1	CASSVRDTSYEQYF	TGCGCCAGCAGCGTCCGGGACACGTCCTACGAGCAGTACTTC
-	17	TRBD2	TRBJ2-5	TRBV20-1	CSARLAGGHGSRETQYF	TGCAGTGCCCGACTAGCGGGGGGCCATGGGTCTCGTGAGACCCAGTACTTC
few	13	-	TRBJ1-6	TRBV24-1	CATRRTEASPLHF	TGTGCCACCAGAAGGACAGAGGCTTCACCCCTCCACTTT
-	13	-	TRBJ2-3	TRBV27	CASSHGGTDTQYF	TGTGCCAGCAGTCATGGCGGCACAGATACGCAGTATTTT
few	13	-	TRBJ2-2	TRBV20-1	CSVTPRGPGELFF	TGCAGTGTAACTCCCCGGGGGCCCGGGGAGCTGTTTTTT
few	11	-	TRBJ2-7	TRBV5-5	CASSVEVEQYF	TGTGCCAGCAGTGTAGAGGTGGAGCAGTACTTC
-	17	TRBD2	TRBJ2-5	TRBV5-1	CASSLGLAGGSQETQYF	TGCGCCAGCAGCTTGGGACTAGCGGGAGGGTCCCAAGAGACCCAGTACTTC
-	15	TRBD1	TRBJ2-1	TRBV5-1	CASSLEGAKGNEQFF	TGCGCCAGCAGCTTGGAGGGGGCAAAGGGGAATGAGCAGTTCTTC
many	12	-	TRBJ2-7	TRBV12-3/TRBV12-4	CASSFDSYEQYF	TGTGCCAGCAGTTTCGACAGCTACGAGCAGTACTTC
few	19	-	TRBJ2-6	TRBV27	CASSFIRGAGDSGANVLTF	TGTGCCAGCAGTTTCATCCGGGGGGCCGGAGACTCTGGGGCCAACGTCCTGACTTTC
few	14	TRBD2	TRBJ2-1	TRBV29-1	CSVDGRTGGNEQFF	TGCAGCGTTGACGGGCGGACGGGGGGCAATGAGCAGTTCTTC
few	14	TRBD1	TRBJ1-5	TRBV9	CASSGDRGRQPQHF	TGTGCCAGCAGCGGAGACAGGGGAAGGCAGCCCCAGCATTTT
few	14	-	TRBJ1-6	TRBV5-1	CASSLMDGQWPLHF	TGCGCCAGCAGCTTGATGGACGGTCAATGGCCCCTCCACTTT
few	15	TRBD1	TRBJ2-1	TRBV5-1	CASRMLGQGGNEQFF	TGCGCCAGCAGGATGTTGGGACAGGGGGGAAATGAGCAGTTCTTC
-	16	TRBD1	TRBJ2-3	TRBV24-1	CATSDAGTGGPDTQYF	TGTGCCACCAGTGATGCCGGGACAGGGGGCCCAGATACGCAGTATTTT
-	15	-	TRBJ2-6	TRBV30	CAWSVHRAGANVLTF	TGTGCCTGGAGTGTACACAGGGCTGGGGCCAACGTCCTGACTTTC
few	12	-	TRBJ1-2	TRBV14	CASSHNQGGYTF	TGTGCCAGCAGCCATAACCAGGGTGGCTACACCTTC
few	15	TRBD2	TRBJ2-3	TRBV4-1	CASSLPGTSGDTQYF	TGCGCCAGCAGCCTACCCGGGACTAGCGGGGATACGCAGTATTTT
few	15	TRBD2	TRBJ2-7	TRBV4-2	CASSQDGTSGYEQYF	TGTGCCAGCAGCCAAGATGGGACTAGCGGCTACGAGCAGTACTTC